This T cell receptor beta chain was documented in a study of cytomegalovirus exposure and HLA in healthy donors. Samples came from healthy bone marrow donors. Study findings and constraints: Common viral pathogens (according to a later analysis) appeared linked to several of the most significant clusters.

PCR employed 60 Vbeta and 13 Jbeta primers. Generated by immunoSEQ multiplex PCR, the TCRdb table keeps only in-frame clones and is missing some. The table has under 150,000 clones, about 80% seen once. The CDR3 is 17 residues long. V gave up 1 base and J gave up 1 base; unmatched junction bases: 8. Germline-derived CDR1 and CDR2 are SGHRS and YFSETQ. Notes on this clone: The antigen remains unidentified.

This clonotype originated in a girl aged 2 to 10 in good health and CMV-seronegative. Sequenced sample: PBMCs. J is TRBJ1-1 and V is TRBV5-1; TRBD1 matches at 9 bases. The CDR3, as DNA: TGCGCCAGCAGCTTGCATGGAGGACAGGGGAGGAACACTGAAGCTTTCTTT. This codes for CASSLHGGQGRNTEAFF.